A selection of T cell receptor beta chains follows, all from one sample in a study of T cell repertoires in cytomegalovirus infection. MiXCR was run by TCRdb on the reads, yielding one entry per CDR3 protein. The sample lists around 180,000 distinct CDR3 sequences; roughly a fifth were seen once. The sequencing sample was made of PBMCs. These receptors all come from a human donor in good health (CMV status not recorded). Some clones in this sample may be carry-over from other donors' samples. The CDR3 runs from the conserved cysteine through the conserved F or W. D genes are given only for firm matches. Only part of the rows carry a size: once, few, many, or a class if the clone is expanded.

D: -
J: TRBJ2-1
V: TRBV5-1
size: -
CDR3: CASSPRAQGANEQFF
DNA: TGCGCCAGCAGCCCCCGGGCCCAAGGGGCCAATGAGCAGTTCTTC

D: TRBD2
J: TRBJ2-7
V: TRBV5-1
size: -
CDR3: CASSPGGGEYEQYF
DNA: TGCGCCAGCAGCCCCGGCGGGGGAGAGTACGAGCAGTACTTC

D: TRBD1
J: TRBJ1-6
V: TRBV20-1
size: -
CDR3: CSAPRPTGDSYNSPLHF
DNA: TGCAGTGCTCCCAGACCCACAGGGGACTCCTATAATTCACCCCTCCACTTT

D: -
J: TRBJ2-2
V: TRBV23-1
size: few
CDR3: CASSQSNTIGELFF
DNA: TGCGCCAGCAGTCAATCGAATACGATCGGGGAGCTGTTTTTT

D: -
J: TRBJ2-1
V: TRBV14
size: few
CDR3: CASSQALHNEQFF
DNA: TGTGCCAGCAGCCAAGCGCTCCACAATGAGCAGTTCTTC

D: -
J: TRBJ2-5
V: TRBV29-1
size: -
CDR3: CSVGVVGTQYF
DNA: TGCAGCGTTGGGGTTGTTGGGACCCAGTACTTC

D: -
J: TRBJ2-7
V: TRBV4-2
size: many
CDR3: CASSQEVVGEQYF
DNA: TGTGCCAGCAGCCAAGAGGTAGTGGGCGAGCAGTACTTC

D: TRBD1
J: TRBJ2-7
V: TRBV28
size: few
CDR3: CASSRDRGIYEQYF
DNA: TGTGCCAGCAGCCGGGACAGGGGCATCTACGAGCAGTACTTC

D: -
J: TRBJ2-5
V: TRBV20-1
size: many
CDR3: CSAQGAVQIRETQYF
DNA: TGCAGTGCCCAAGGGGCCGTCCAGATAAGAGAGACCCAGTACTTC

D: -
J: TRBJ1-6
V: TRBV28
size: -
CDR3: CASSSRRRYNSPLHF
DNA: TGTGCCAGCAGTTCCAGACGGAGGTATAATTCACCCCTCCACTTT

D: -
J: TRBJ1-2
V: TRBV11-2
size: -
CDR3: CASSQARVSVGYTF
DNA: TGTGCCAGCAGCCAAGCCAGGGTGTCGGTCGGCTACACCTTC

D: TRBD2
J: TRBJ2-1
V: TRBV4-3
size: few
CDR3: CASSQEVPSGGGEQFF
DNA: TGCGCCAGCAGCCAAGAGGTGCCTAGCGGCGGGGGAGAGCAGTTCTTC

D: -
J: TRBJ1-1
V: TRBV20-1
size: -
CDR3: CSALLGSPNTEAFF
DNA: TGCAGTGCTCTCCTCGGGAGCCCAAACACTGAAGCTTTCTTT

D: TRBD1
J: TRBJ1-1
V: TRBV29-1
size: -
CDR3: CSVLTGGRAFF
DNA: TGCAGCGTTCTTACAGGGGGCCGAGCTTTCTTT

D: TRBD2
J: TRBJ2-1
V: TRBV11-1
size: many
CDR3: CASSLDTVLAGGNEQFF
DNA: TGTGCCAGCAGCTTAGATACGGTTCTAGCGGGAGGGAATGAGCAGTTCTTC

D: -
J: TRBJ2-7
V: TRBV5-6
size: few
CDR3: CASSSLVYEQYF
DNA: TGTGCCAGCAGCTCCCTAGTCTACGAGCAGTACTTC